This T cell receptor (beta chain) stems from a study of OX40 agonist ivuxolimab in advanced cancers. Turning to the study itself: Three patients got partial responses; one had hepatocellular carcinoma and two had cutaneous melanoma. Overall study results and limits: Antigen specificity of clonally expanded peripheral T cells was not established.

Comment on this clone: Its antigen is not known.

Assay used: immunoSEQ multiplex PCR; TCRdb lists only in-frame clones, some missing. The table includes more than 85,000 clones, about 89% detected once. Germline CDR1 MNHEY, CDR2 SVGAGI. The ends were cut back, 7 bases at V and 6 bases at J, with 12 bases in the middle. CDR3 size: 13 residues. The receptor was isolated from an adult with an advanced solid tumor such as melanoma, head and neck, liver or kidney cancer. Sample: CD4+ or CD8+ T cells sorted from blood, taken in a trial of the OX40 agonist ivuxolimab. The chain combines TRBV6-5 with TRBJ2-2; D not resolved. The CDR3 DNA follows: TGTGCCAGCACCTTACGTGGATCCGGGGAGCTGTTTTTT. It specifies CASTLRGSGELFF.